This entry lists 30 T cell receptor beta chains sequenced from one sample in a study of T cells after yellow fever vaccination. A single record per CDR3 protein comes from TCRdb applying MiXCR to the 5' RACE reads. The sample carries 170,000 or so distinct CDR3 sequences, 5.5% to 8% recorded once. Here the sequenced sample was CD4+ T cells sorted from PBMCs, taken on the day of the first yellow fever vaccination. Receptor source: a man aged 18 to 30 who received the YFV17D yellow fever vaccine.

The rearrangement links TRBV19 to TRBJ2-1, with 8 bases lining up with TRBD2. Germline V gives CDR1 LNHDA, CDR2 SQIVND (reference sequence). Trimming cost V 5 bases and J 12 bases; bases outside gene matches: 18. The CDR3 is 16 amino acids. The CDR3 DNA sequence: TGTGCCAGTAGTTCCCCGACTAGCGTGGGCCCTCCAACGCAGTTCTTC. Translation: CASSSPTSVGPPTQFF.

At least ten counts were recorded for this clonotype. The CDR3 is CSTRAGWGMNTEAFF. The CDR3 DNA sequence: TGCAGCACGAGGGCTGGATGGGGGATGAACACTGAAGCTTTCTTT. The V gene is TRBV29-1, the J gene TRBJ1-1, with D perhaps matching TRBD1 (5 bases). The V and J ends lost 8 bases and 0 bases respectively, with 19 bases between them. The CDR3 has 15 residues. The V gene's germline CDR1 is SQVTM and CDR2 ANQGSEA. The variable domain in full, completed from reference TRBV29-1 and TRBJ1-1, reads SAVISQKPSRDICQRGTSLTIQCQVDSQVTMMFWYRQQPGQSLTLIATANQGSEATYESGFVIDKFPISRPNLTFSTLTVSNMSPEDSSIYLCSTRAGWGMNTEAFFGQGTRLTVV.

This chain joins TRBV9 and TRBJ2-1; 14 nucleotides match TRBD2. J lost 2 bases, V lost 4 bases, and 14 bases had no gene match. This CDR3 comprises 20 residues. Germline lookup yields CDR1 SGDLS and CDR2 YYNGEE. In nucleotides, the CDR3 is TGTGCCAGCAGCTTATCAACGACTAGCGGGGGGGGCCGCCCCTACAATGAGCAGTTCTTC. Translation gives CASSLSTTSGGGRPYNEQFF.

In the case of this clonotype: A much larger clone differs by one base, so this may be a read error. The chain has TRBV7-9 and TRBJ2-3; D might be TRBD1 or TRBD2, each matching 5 bases. This CDR3 has 15 residues. The germline V and J ends were trimmed by 2 bases and 4 bases, with 13 bases remaining between them. Germline CDR1 and CDR2: SEHNR and FQNEAQ (reference sequence). CDR3 nucleotides: TGTGCCAGCAGCTTAACTAACGGGGCGCCAGATACGCAGTATTTT. Its translation: CASSLTNGAPDTQYF.

This clonotype was detected many times. The rearrangement uses TRBV5-6 and TRBJ2-1; 9 nucleotides match TRBD1. CDR1 and CDR2 from the germline V gene are SGHDT and YYEEEE. This CDR3 contains 15 residues. V lost 4 bases, J lost 4 bases, and 6 bases stayed unmatched. The CDR3 nucleotides are TGTGCCAGCAGCCGGACAGGGGCCAATTACAATGAGCAGTTCTTC. Its protein is CASSRTGANYNEQFF.

The rearrangement joins TRBV4-3 to TRBJ1-3, with a tentative D call TRBD1 (5 bases). V was trimmed by 4 bases and J by 0 bases, leaving 16 bases between them. The germline CDR1 and CDR2 sequences are LGHNA and YSLEER. CDR3 length: 17 amino acids. The CDR3 reads CASSRKFDSDSGNTIYF. CDR3 coding DNA: TGCGCCAGCAGCCGAAAATTTGACAGCGACTCTGGAAACACCATATATTTT.

This clonotype has ten or more counts. V usage is TRBV25-1 and J usage is TRBJ1-2, with D possibly matching TRBD1 (5 bases). The V end lost 8 bases, the J end lost 3 bases, and 10 bases lay between the germline ends. From germline, CDR1 is MGHDK and CDR2 SYGVNS. This CDR3 is built from 12 residues. The CDR3 sequence is CASAGRDYGYTF. In DNA, the CDR3 is TGTGCCAGCGCGGGACGGGACTATGGCTACACCTTC.

This clonotype was seen a few times. The V call is TRBV7-9, the J call TRBJ2-7, with TRBD2 matching over 8 bases. V shed 5 bases and J 6 bases; nucleotides not matched to a gene: 3. Germline V CDR1 and CDR2: SEHNR, FQNEAQ (reference sequence). The CDR3 consists of 12 residues. CDR3 sequence reads: CASSRGGFEQYF. CDR3 sequence (DNA): TGTGCCAGCAGCCGGGGGGGGTTCGAGCAGTACTTC.

This clonotype has more than one count but fewer than ten. The gene calls are TRBV4-1 and TRBJ1-3, with a tentative D call TRBD1 (5 bases). CDR1 MGHRA and CDR2 YSYEKL come from the germline V gene. Trimming left V 9 bases short and J 0 bases short, with 21 bases between. The CDR3 extends over 17 amino acids. This chain's CDR3 is CASREQDLIHSGNTIYF. For the CDR3, the DNA is TGCGCCAGTCGGGAACAGGACTTAATACACTCTGGAAACACCATATATTTT.

Details on this clonotype: This may be a read error, as it is one base from a much larger clone. The J gene is TRBJ1-2, the V gene TRBV28; D is undetermined. Per germline, CDR1 MDHEN and CDR2 SYDVKM. V lost 8 bases to trimming and J lost 5 bases, with 9 bases between them. The CDR3 extends over 11 amino acids. This CDR3 is CASGMRYGYTF. The DNA of the CDR3 is TGTGCCAGCGGAATGAGGTATGGCTACACCTTC.

This chain joins TRBV28 and TRBJ2-3, with a weak D call TRBD1 (5 bases). This CDR3 comprises 13 residues. The germline gives CDR1 MDHEN, CDR2 SYDVKM. Trimming pared 2 bases from V and 5 bases from J, leaving 8 bases between. This chain's CDR3 is CASSLAGKDTQYF. Written as DNA, the CDR3 is TGTGCCAGCAGTTTAGCAGGGAAAGATACGCAGTATTTT. Variable domain in full (rest from reference TRBV28 and TRBJ2-3): DVKVTQSSRYLVKRTGEKVFLECVQDMDHENMFWYRQDPGLGLRLIYFSYDVKMKEKGDIPEGYSVSREKKERFSLILESASTNQTSMYLCASSLAGKDTQYFGPGTRLTVL.

This clonotype came up many times. This chain links TRBV4-3 with TRBJ2-4; D possibly corresponds to TRBD2 (5 bases). The CDR3 extends over 15 amino acids. Trimming cost V 0 bases and J 1 base, with 7 bases left between them. CDR1 and CDR2 (germline): LGHNA, YSLEER. Written as DNA, the CDR3 is TGCGCCAGCAGCCAAGAAGGAGGTGCCAAAAACATTCAGTACTTC. Protein: CASSQEGGAKNIQYF.

This clonotype was seen a handful of times. The chain couples TRBV19 to TRBJ1-1, with D uncertain. CDR1 is LNHDA and CDR2 is SQIVND in the germline V gene (reference sequence). Trimming stripped 3 bases from V and 4 bases from J, with 12 bases between. This CDR3 has 14 residues. CDR3 sequence reads: CASSMAGLGTEAFF. In nucleotides, the CDR3 is TGTGCCAGTAGTATGGCGGGTTTAGGCACTGAAGCTTTCTTT.

The chain recombines TRBV20-1 with TRBJ1-4; D unresolved. This CDR3 has 13 residues. The germline V gene encodes CDR1 DFQATT and CDR2 SNEGSKA (reference sequence). The germline V and J ends were trimmed by 3 bases and 8 bases, with 13 bases remaining between them. CDR3 nucleotide sequence: TGCAGTGCTAGTATGGGGATCGGCGAAAAACTGTTTTTT. Translated, it gives CSASMGIGEKLFF.

This clonotype was counted many times. V gene TRBV5-6 combines with J gene TRBJ2-7, with unresolved D. Germline V gene sequence: CDR1 SGHDT, CDR2 YYEEEE. V lost 0 bases and J 3 bases, leaving 7 bases between the germline ends. This CDR3 is built from 13 residues. CDR3 nucleotide sequence: TGTGCCAGCAGCTTGGGTAGGCTCTACGAGCAGTACGTC. Its translation: CASSLGRLYEQYV.

The chain combines TRBV12-3 or TRBV12-4 with TRBJ2-1; TRBD2 aligns across 9 bases. The CDR3 spans 18 residues. V lost 11 bases and J lost 9; bases outside the gene matches: 26. The CDR3 nucleotides are TGTGCCTTCAGTTTAGCGCTTTGGCGGGGGGGCGAGGTCGGTGAGCAGTTCTTC. Translation gives CAFSLALWRGGEVGEQFF.

This clonotype was seen many times. The chain uses TRBV28 and TRBJ2-4; 8 bases agree with TRBD1. V lost 3 bases and J lost 0; bases outside the gene matches: 1. The CDR3 totals 15 residues. Germline lookup yields CDR1 MDHEN and CDR2 SYDVKM. The CDR3 coding sequence is TGTGCCAGCAGTTTGGGACAGGTAGCCAAAAACATTCAGTACTTC. Its translation is CASSLGQVAKNIQYF.

This clonotype showed up many times. The chain has TRBV7-8 and TRBJ1-6, with no clear D. Deletions cut 4 bases from V and 13 bases from J, with 23 bases between. Germline V CDR1 and CDR2: SGHVS, FQNEAQ. The CDR3 consists of 16 residues. CDR3 bases: TGTGCCAGCAGCTCCCAAAATTACCGGGCAACGGGGCCCCTCCACTTT. Its translation is CASSSQNYRATGPLHF.

This clonotype has at least ten counts. V gene TRBV5-1 combines with J gene TRBJ1-2; D gene uncertain. CDR1 and CDR2 from the germline V gene are SGHRS and YFSETQ. V lost 4 bases and J lost 0, with 16 bases in between. The CDR3 has 16 amino acids. CDR3 protein: CASSDIPGDPNYGYTF. The CDR3 DNA is TGCGCCAGCAGCGACATCCCAGGAGACCCTAACTATGGCTACACCTTC. The entire variable domain, with the rest obtained from reference TRBV5-1 and TRBJ1-2, is as follows: KAGVTQTPRYLIKTRGQQVTLSCSPISGHRSVSWYQQTPGQGLQFLFEYFSETQRNKGNFPGRFSGRQFSNSRSEMNVSTLELGDSALYLCASSDIPGDPNYGYTFGSGTRLTVV.

A remark on this clonotype: Germline is not matched at one junction end, which may reflect a read error. This chain uses TRBV7-2 with TRBJ1-5; the match to TRBD1 covers 8 bases. Looked up from germline, CDR1 is SGHTA and CDR2 is FQGNSA. This CDR3 is 15 amino acids long. CDR3 nucleotide sequence: TGTGCCAGCAGCTGGGACAGGTATAGCAATCAGCCACAGCATTTT. Its translation: CASSWDRYSNQPQHF.

This clonotype was recorded at least ten times. CDR3 amino acids: CASLKTGGGVEQYV. The DNA for the CDR3 is TGTGCCAGCCTAAAGACCGGTGGGGGGGTTGAGCAGTACGTC. The genes are TRBV4-2 and TRBJ2-7; TRBD2 matches at 7 bases. The germline CDR1 and CDR2 sequences are LGHNA and YNFKEQ. The trim removed 8 bases at V and 7 bases at J, leaving 14 bases unmatched. The CDR3 loop spans 14 amino acids.

J is TRBJ1-2 and V is TRBV5-1, with 9 bases fitting TRBD1. This CDR3 region has 14 residues. Germline CDR1 SGHRS, CDR2 YFSETQ. V gave up 2 bases and J gave up 9 bases; unmatched junction bases: 8. The CDR3 protein is CASSLMGQGTSYTF. The DNA of the CDR3 is TGCGCCAGCAGCTTAATGGGACAGGGAACAAGCTACACCTTC.

CDR3 amino acids: CASSFGGGPLNGGELFF. The CDR3 nucleotides are TGTGCCAGCAGTTTTGGGGGGGGGCCTCTTAACGGCGGGGAGCTGTTTTTT. The rearrangement uses TRBV12-3 or TRBV12-4 and TRBJ2-2; possibly TRBD2 for D (7 bases). The CDR3 consists of 17 residues. The germline V and J ends were trimmed by 3 bases and 7 bases, with 21 bases remaining between them.

V usage is TRBV29-1 and J usage is TRBJ2-3, with 14 bases identical to TRBD2. Germline V gene lookup returns CDR1 SQVTM and CDR2 ANQGSEA. Unmatched junction bases numbered 5, after V lost 4 bases and J lost 5 bases. The CDR3 totals 15 residues. The CDR3 reads CSVGAGTSGGDTQYF. In DNA, the CDR3 is TGCAGCGTTGGAGCCGGGACTAGCGGGGGAGATACGCAGTATTTT.

The sample holds many counts of this clonotype. The CDR3 nucleotides read TGCAGCGTTGAAAGGCAGGGGGCCGGGGAGCTGTTTTTT. Protein product: CSVERQGAGELFF. The V and J genes are TRBV29-1 and TRBJ2-2; 7 bases agree with TRBD1. The CDR3 has 13 amino acids. The J segment lost 6 bases and the V segment lost 2 bases, leaving 3 bases of the junction unmatched. Looked up from germline, CDR1 is SQVTM and CDR2 is ANQGSEA.

There are a few counts of this clonotype. This chain connects TRBV27 to TRBJ1-5; D call uncertain. Trimming removed 0 bases from V and 4 bases from J, with 7 bases in between. Germline CDR1 reads MNHEY; CDR2 reads SMNVEV (reference sequence). The CDR3 extends over 14 amino acids. CDR3 DNA: TGTGCCAGCAGTTTATCGGGAGGTAATCAGCCCCAGCATTTT. It translates to CASSLSGGNQPQHF.

This clonotype was picked up many times. The rearrangement joins TRBV24-1 to TRBJ2-6; D might be TRBD2 (7 bases). The CDR3 spans 17 residues. The germline V gene encodes CDR1 KGHDR and CDR2 SFDVKD. Trimming left V 5 bases short and J 2 bases short, with 15 bases between. CDR3 sequence: CATSAREGDPGANVLTF. Here the CDR3 DNA reads TGTGCCACCAGTGCTAGGGAGGGGGACCCTGGGGCCAACGTCCTGACTTTC.

J is TRBJ2-3 and V is TRBV7-6; 7 bases match TRBD1. The germline V gene encodes CDR1 SGHVS and CDR2 FNYEAQ. J gave up 2 bases and V 5 bases, and 10 bases lay outside the gene matches. This CDR3 is built from 16 residues. The CDR3 DNA reads as TGTGCCAGCAGCCGCATGGGACAGACCAACACAGATACGCAGTATTTT. It translates to CASSRMGQTNTDTQYF.

This clonotype was detected only a few times. CDR3 residues: CASSPNSGANVLTF. The CDR3 DNA sequence: TGTGCCAGCAGCCCAAACTCTGGGGCCAACGTCCTGACTTTC. V is TRBV9 and J is TRBJ2-6; D call uncertain. Trimming left V 4 bases short and J 0 bases short, with 5 bases between. The CDR3 covers 14 residues. Germline V gene sequence: CDR1 SGDLS, CDR2 YYNGEE.

This clonotype has just one count. The genes are TRBV12-3 or TRBV12-4 and TRBJ1-5; 10 bases are shared with TRBD1. The V segment lost 3 bases and the J segment 5 bases; nucleotides outside the gene matches: 4. The CDR3 loop spans 15 amino acids. This CDR3 reads CASSFDRGPYQPQHF. In DNA form, the CDR3 reads TGTGCCAGCAGTTTCGACAGGGGGCCCTATCAGCCCCAGCATTTT.